This T cell receptor beta chain was captured in a study of chemoradiotherapy in HPV16-positive cancers. Study-level points and caveats: Candidate HPV-specific clones and E7-related TCR motifs grew in tumor during treatment.

Turning to this clone: What it binds is not known.

Clones were sequenced by immunoSEQ multiplex PCR, and TCRdb holds only the in-frame ones, with some missing. The table includes roughly 14,000 clones, around 90% detected once. The sequence derives from a human donor with HPV-associated anogenital cancer. Sample: tumor tissue, taken from a patient who underwent chemoradiotherapy.

CDR3 coding DNA: TGTGCCAGCAGCTCGGTAGCGGGGGCCACAGATACGCAGTATTTT. It specifies CASSSVAGATDTQYF. V and J are TRBV7-9 and TRBJ2-3, with 9 positions matching TRBD2. There are 15 residues in the CDR3. V dropped 4 bases and J dropped 2; count of bases not matched to a gene: 4. Germline V gives CDR1 SEHNR, CDR2 FQNEAQ (reference sequence).